This T cell receptor (beta chain) was retrieved from a study of cytomegalovirus exposure and HLA in healthy donors. Notes on the study in general: Across all donors, roughly uniform sequencing depth was an assumption of the presence/absence analyses. Several of the most significant clusters appeared, in a later analysis, to be linked to common viral pathogens. In vitro data verified a few CMV-associated chains as specific for CMV antigens.

Donors had nominal health at sampling but likely had unrecorded immune exposures. With respect to this clone: Antigen specificity is unknown.

This CDR3 contains 15 residues. Deletions cut 6 bases from V and 6 bases from J, with 17 bases between. In germline, CDR1 is MNHEY, CDR2 SMNVEV (reference sequence). Use of 60 Vbeta and 13 Jbeta primers characterized the PCR. Repertoires were generated with immunoSEQ multiplex PCR, while TCRdb's copy carries only in-frame clones and drops some. This table has 130,000 or so clones, just under 75% appearing once. Material: PBMCs. The sequence derives from a man aged 40-50 years in good health and CMV-seropositive. The chain couples TRBV27 to TRBJ2-2, with D maybe TRBD1 (6 bases). CDR3 DNA: TGTGCCAGCAGCCGATTCGGACAGTGGGCCGGGGAGCTGTTTTTT. Translation gives CASSRFGQWAGELFF.